This TCR beta chain was identified during a study of glioma-infiltrating T cells after dendritic cell vaccination. Across the whole study: Monocyte-derived dendritic cells, cultured less than 8 days with IL-4 and GM-CSF, were pulsed with autologous tumor lysate.

Study-level results: TCR clonality showed no direct relationship with survival.

Concerning this clone: As yet, its antigen is unknown.

Using immunoSEQ multiplex PCR, the repertoire was profiled, and TCRdb retains in-frame clones only, with some absent. The sample contains tens of thousands of clones, about four fifths of which appear only once. The sample here was blood, taken before dendritic cell vaccination. The receptor comes from a human donor with glioblastoma.

The CDR3: CASSPYGGELFF. In DNA, the CDR3 is TGTGCCAGCTCACCATACGGCGGGGAGCTGTTTTTT. The rearrangement links TRBV18 to TRBJ2-2; D uncertain. The CDR3 is 12 amino acids. Germline CDR1 KGHSH, CDR2 LQKENI. Trimming took 2 bases from V and 7 from J, leaving 5 bases between them.